The 13 T cell receptor beta chains in this list originate from one sample, sequenced in a study of T cell changes during pregnancy in multiple sclerosis (dated by TCRdb to between 2017 and 2020). Libraries were made using the immunoSEQ multiplex PCR assay. TCRdb provides this immuneACCESS table in a form limited to in-frame rearrangements. Some clones are lacking; in checked studies, under half of them reflect an unresolved V gene, and why the rest are absent is not known. For this sample the table gives about 68,000 clones, of which around nine tenths were detected only once. Of the sample, around 1.5% falls within the top ten clones. This specimen consisted of peripheral blood, obtained in the third trimester of pregnancy. All receptors come from a female donor with multiple sclerosis, enrolled in a pregnancy study.

This clone occurred once. The V call is TRBV21-1, the J call TRBJ1-5; the D call in the table, TRBD1, was not verified against the DNA. TRBV21-1 is described as a pseudogene. The CDR3 is 15 residues long. CDR3 DNA sequence: TGTGCCAGCAGCAAAGGGCGACAGTTAGTTAAGCCCCAGCATTTT. This codes for CASSKGRQLVKPQHF.

V gene TRBV30 combines with J gene TRBJ1-1; D may be TRBD1 (6 bases). Germline V gene sequence: CDR1 GTSNPN, CDR2 SVGIG (reference sequence). V lost 3 bases to trimming and J lost 7 bases, with 21 bases between them. The CDR3 extends over 15 amino acids. CDR3 bases: TGTGCCTGGAGAGGGGGGGCGTCCTCGATTGGTGAAGCTTTCTTT. Its translation is CAWRGGASSIGEAFF. The full variable domain, its missing parts supplied by reference TRBV30 and TRBJ1-1, is SQTIHQWPATLVQPVGSPLSLECTVEGTSNPNLYWYRQAAGRGLQLLFYSVGIGQISSEVPQNLSASRPQDRQFILSSKKLLLSDSGFYLCAWRGGASSIGEAFFGQGTRLTVV.

The chain is built from TRBV10-2 and TRBJ2-1; TRBD2 matches at 7 bases. The CDR3 sequence is 14 residues long. With V trimmed by 10 bases and J by 1 base, 7 bases remained unmatched. The germline V gene has CDR1 WSHSY and CDR2 SAAADI. CDR3 in amino acids: CATSGAGSYNEQFF. DNA of the CDR3: TGCGCCACAAGCGGGGCGGGGTCCTACAATGAGCAGTTCTTC.

The genes are TRBV9 and TRBJ2-1, with D tentatively TRBD1 (5 bases). The CDR3 length is 13 residues. Germline V gene data show CDR1 as SGDLS and CDR2 as YYNGEE. V gave up 0 bases and J gave up 7 bases, with 8 bases separating them. This CDR3 reads CASSVGQGNEQFF. DNA of the CDR3: TGTGCCAGCAGCGTAGGGCAGGGTAATGAGCAGTTCTTC.

V gene TRBV5-1 combines with J gene TRBJ1-1, with D perhaps TRBD1 (6 bases). V dropped 0 bases and J dropped 3 bases, with 6 bases sitting between them. This CDR3 has 13 amino acids. The V gene's germline CDR1 is SGHRS and CDR2 YFSETQ. CDR3 DNA sequence: TGCGCCAGCAGCTTGGGACAGGACACTGAAGCTTTCTTT. It specifies CASSLGQDTEAFF.

The chain has TRBV11-2 and TRBJ1-2; a possible D gene is TRBD1 (5 bases). The CDR3 runs 12 residues. Trimming pared 5 bases from V and 8 bases from J, leaving 12 bases between. The germline gives CDR1 SGHAT, CDR2 FQNNGV. CDR3 in amino acids: CASSQGVTGYTF. The CDR3 nucleotides read TGTGCCAGCAGCCAAGGGGTTACGGGCTACACCTTC.

This rearrangement joins TRBV4-3 to TRBJ2-4; 7 bases line up with TRBD1. Germline V lookup: CDR1 LGHNA, CDR2 YSLEER. This CDR3 contains 15 residues. The V gene end was trimmed by 4 bases and the J gene end by 0 bases; junction bases not matched to a gene: 3. The CDR3 DNA is TGCGCCAGCAGCCCGGGACAGCTAGCCAAAAACATTCAGTACTTC. Protein: CASSPGQLAKNIQYF.

The rearrangement uses TRBV27 and TRBJ1-1; the D gene is possibly TRBD1 (6 bases). Germline CDR1 and CDR2: MNHEY and SMNVEV (reference sequence). V was trimmed by 3 bases and J by 1 base, leaving 9 bases between them. The CDR3 extends over 14 amino acids. The CDR3, as DNA: TGTGCCAGCAGTTTCGGCAGGGGGAACACTGAAGCTTTCTTT. Residues: CASSFGRGNTEAFF.

The V gene is TRBV6-5, the J gene TRBJ2-2; 8 bases are shared with TRBD1. Looked up from germline, CDR1 is MNHEY and CDR2 is SVGAGI. The CDR3 runs 15 residues. The ends lost 5 bases at V and 0 bases at J; junction bases unmatched: 2. CDR3: CASSKGQANTGELFF. CDR3 DNA: TGTGCCAGCAGTAAGGGACAGGCGAACACCGGGGAGCTGTTTTTT.

V and J are TRBV19 and TRBJ1-1, with D perhaps TRBD1 (5 bases). The ends were cut back, 7 bases at V and 7 bases at J, with 25 bases in the middle. The CDR3 length is 16 residues. Germline V lookup: CDR1 LNHDA, CDR2 SQIVND (reference sequence). This CDR3 reads CASNPLQDSRRHEAFF. The CDR3 DNA sequence: TGTGCCAGTAATCCCCTACAGGATTCACGACGACATGAAGCTTTCTTT. Variable domain in full (rest from reference TRBV19 and TRBJ1-1): DGGITQSPKYLFRKEGQNVTLSCEQNLNHDAMYWYRQDPGQGLRLIYYSQIVNDFQKGDIAEGYSVSREKKESFPLTVTSAQKNPTAFYLCASNPLQDSRRHEAFFGQGTRLTVV.

CDR3 protein: CASSIEVGLGGSGELFF. CDR3 nucleotide sequence: TGTGCCAGTAGTATAGAAGTCGGCCTGGGAGGATCCGGGGAGCTGTTTTTT. This sequence joins TRBV19 and TRBJ2-2; a weak D match, TRBD2 (6 bases). The V end was cut by 0 bases, the J end by 6 bases, with 17 bases between. This CDR3 has 17 residues. CDR1 and CDR2 (germline): LNHDA, SQIVND (reference sequence).

The rearrangement joins TRBV7-3 to TRBJ1-1; TRBD1 aligns across 8 bases. J lost 3 bases, V lost 3 bases, and 6 bases had no gene match. In germline, CDR1 is SGHTA, CDR2 FQGTGA. This CDR3 spans 15 amino acids. The CDR3 is CASSLTGEGYTEAFF. The CDR3 DNA reads as TGTGCCAGCAGCTTGACAGGGGAGGGGTACACTGAAGCTTTCTTT.

This rearrangement joins TRBV19 to TRBJ2-7; D gene unclear. Per germline, CDR1 LNHDA and CDR2 SQIVND (reference sequence). This CDR3 spans 13 amino acids. V lost 6 bases, J lost 1 base, and 10 bases lay in between. The CDR3 DNA reads TGTGCCAGTAGACGGTCCGCATCCTACGAGCAGTACTTC. This translates into CASRRSASYEQYF. Based on the CDR3 plus reference TRBV19 and TRBJ2-7, the full variable domain is DGGITQSPKYLFRKEGQNVTLSCEQNLNHDAMYWYRQDPGQGLRLIYYSQIVNDFQKGDIAEGYSVSREKKESFPLTVTSAQKNPTAFYLCASRRSASYEQYFGPGTRLTVT.